The clone carrying this TCR beta chain was observed at least ten times. These data are taken from a study of breast tumors, draining lymph nodes, adjacent tissues. TCRdb re-derived calls from the multiplex PCR reads in MiXCR, one entry per CDR3 protein. The table shows 200,000 to 300,000 distinct CDR3 sequences, with 30% to 35% occurring only once. Breast cancer patients provided tissue from their axillary draining lymph nodes. V gave up 3 bases and J gave up 6 bases; unmatched junction bases: 6. The CDR3 sequence is 15 residues long. Per germline, CDR1 SGHRS and CDR2 YFSETQ. The V call is TRBV5-1, the J call TRBJ2-2; 9 bases agree with TRBD2. The sequence was collected from a female donor with breast cancer. Some clones in this sample may be carry-over from other donors' samples. Sample: axillary lymph node tissue. The CDR3 loop is CASSSGLAFPGELFF. As DNA, the CDR3 is TGCGCCAGCAGCTCCGGACTAGCGTTTCCCGGGGAGCTGTTTTTT. The full variable domain, its missing parts supplied by reference TRBV5-1 and TRBJ2-2, is KAGVTQTPRYLIKTRGQQVTLSCSPISGHRSVSWYQQTPGQGLQFLFEYFSETQRNKGNFPGRFSGRQFSNSRSEMNVSTLELGDSALYLCASSSGLAFPGELFFGEGSRLTVL.